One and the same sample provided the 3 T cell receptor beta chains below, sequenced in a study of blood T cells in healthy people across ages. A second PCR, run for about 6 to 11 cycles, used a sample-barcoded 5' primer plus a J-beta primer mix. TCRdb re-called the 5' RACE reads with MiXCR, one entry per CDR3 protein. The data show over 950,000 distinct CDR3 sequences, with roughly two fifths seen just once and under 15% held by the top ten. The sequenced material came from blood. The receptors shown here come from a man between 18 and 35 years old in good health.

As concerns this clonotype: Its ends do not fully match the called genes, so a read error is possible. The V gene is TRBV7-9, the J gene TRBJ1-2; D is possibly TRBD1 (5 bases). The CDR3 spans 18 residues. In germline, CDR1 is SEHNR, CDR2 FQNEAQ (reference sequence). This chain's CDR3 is CTSSLAGQGSSFNYGYTF. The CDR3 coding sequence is TGTACCAGCAGCTTAGCAGGTCAGGGAAGCTCATTTAACTATGGCTACACCTTC. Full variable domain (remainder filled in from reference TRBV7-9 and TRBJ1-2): DTGVSQNPRHKITKRGQNVTFRCDPISEHNRLYWYRQTLGQGPEFLTYFQNEAQLEKSRLLSDRFSAERPKGSFSTLEIQRTEQGDSAMYLCTSSLAGQGSSFNYGYTFGSGTRLTVV.

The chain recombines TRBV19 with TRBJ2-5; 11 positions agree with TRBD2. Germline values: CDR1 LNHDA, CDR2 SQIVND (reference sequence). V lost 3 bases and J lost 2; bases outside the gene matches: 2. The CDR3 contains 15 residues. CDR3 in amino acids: CASSMTSGVQETQYF. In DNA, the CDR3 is TGTGCCAGTAGTATGACTAGCGGGGTACAAGAGACCCAGTACTTC.

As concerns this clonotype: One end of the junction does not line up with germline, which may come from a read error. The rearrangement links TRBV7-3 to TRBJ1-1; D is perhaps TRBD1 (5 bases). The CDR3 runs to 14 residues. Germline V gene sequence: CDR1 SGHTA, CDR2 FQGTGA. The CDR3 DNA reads TGTGCCAGCAGCGTAACTGGGGGACGGCCTGAAGCTTTCTTT. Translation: CASSVTGGRPEAFF.